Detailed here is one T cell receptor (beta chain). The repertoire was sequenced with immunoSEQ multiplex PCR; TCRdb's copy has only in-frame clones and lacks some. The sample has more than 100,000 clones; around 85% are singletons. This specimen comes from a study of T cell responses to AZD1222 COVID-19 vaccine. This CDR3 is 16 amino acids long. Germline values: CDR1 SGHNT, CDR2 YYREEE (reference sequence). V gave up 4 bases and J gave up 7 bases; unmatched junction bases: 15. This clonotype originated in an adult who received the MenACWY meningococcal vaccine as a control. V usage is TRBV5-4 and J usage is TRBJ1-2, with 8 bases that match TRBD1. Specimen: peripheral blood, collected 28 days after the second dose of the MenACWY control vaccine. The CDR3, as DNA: TGTGCCAGCAGCGCGTCACAGGGGGGGACCTCGGCTGGCTACACCTTC. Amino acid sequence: CASSASQGGTSAGYTF.